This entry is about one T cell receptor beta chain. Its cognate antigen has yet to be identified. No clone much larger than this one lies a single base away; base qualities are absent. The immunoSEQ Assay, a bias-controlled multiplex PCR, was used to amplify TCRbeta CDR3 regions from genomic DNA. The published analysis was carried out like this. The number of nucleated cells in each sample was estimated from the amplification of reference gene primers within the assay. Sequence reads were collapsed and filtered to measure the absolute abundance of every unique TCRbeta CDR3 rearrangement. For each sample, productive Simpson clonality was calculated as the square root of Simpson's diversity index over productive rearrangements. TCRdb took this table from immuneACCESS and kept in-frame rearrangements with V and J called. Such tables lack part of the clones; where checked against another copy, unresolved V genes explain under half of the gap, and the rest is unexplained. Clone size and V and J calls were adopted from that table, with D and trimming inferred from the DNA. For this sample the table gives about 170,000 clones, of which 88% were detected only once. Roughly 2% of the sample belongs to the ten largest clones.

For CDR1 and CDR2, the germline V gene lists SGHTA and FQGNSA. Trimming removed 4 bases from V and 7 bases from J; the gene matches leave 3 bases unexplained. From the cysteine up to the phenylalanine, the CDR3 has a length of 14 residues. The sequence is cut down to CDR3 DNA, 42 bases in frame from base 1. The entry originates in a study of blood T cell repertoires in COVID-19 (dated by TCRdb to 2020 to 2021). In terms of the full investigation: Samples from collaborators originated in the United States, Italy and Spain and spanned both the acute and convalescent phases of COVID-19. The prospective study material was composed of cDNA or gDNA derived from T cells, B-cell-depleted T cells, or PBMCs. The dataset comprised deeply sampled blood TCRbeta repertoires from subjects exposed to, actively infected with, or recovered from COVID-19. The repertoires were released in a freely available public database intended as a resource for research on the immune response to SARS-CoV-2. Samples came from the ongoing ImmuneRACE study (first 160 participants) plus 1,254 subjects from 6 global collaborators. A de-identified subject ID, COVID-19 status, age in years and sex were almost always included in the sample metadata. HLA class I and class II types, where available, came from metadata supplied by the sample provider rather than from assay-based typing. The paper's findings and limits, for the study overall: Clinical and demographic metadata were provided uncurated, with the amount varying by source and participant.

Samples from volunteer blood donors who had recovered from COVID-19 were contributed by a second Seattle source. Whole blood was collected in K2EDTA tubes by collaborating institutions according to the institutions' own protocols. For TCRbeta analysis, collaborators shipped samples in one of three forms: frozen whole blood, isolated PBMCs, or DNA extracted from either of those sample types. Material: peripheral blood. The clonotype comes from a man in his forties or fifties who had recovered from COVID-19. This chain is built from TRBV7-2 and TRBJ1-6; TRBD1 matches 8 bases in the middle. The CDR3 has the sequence CASSSTGGNSPLHF. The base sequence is TGTGCCAGCAGCTCAACAGGGGGGAATTCACCCCTCCACTTT.